These T cell receptor beta chains were read from a single sample in a study of blood T cell repertoires in COVID-19. The repertoire was sequenced with immunoSEQ multiplex PCR; TCRdb's copy has only in-frame clones and lacks some. In the table there are about 140,000 clones, roughly 80% of which are singletons. Sequenced input: peripheral blood. Receptors were obtained from a woman aged 60-75 years with acute or convalescent COVID-19. CDR3s include the opening cysteine and the closing phenylalanine or tryptophan. D genes are given only for firm matches. Clone size is stated in some rows and not others, as once, few, many or a class when expanded.

cdr3_nt	cdr3_aa	v_call	clone_size	cdr3_length	j_call	d_call
TGTGCCAGCAGTCACGGGACAGGGGGCTACTATGGCTACACCTTC	CASSHGTGGYYGYTF	TRBV28	.	15	TRBJ1-2	TRBD1
TGTGCCAGCAGTTTAAAGCAGGGGGCAGAGCTGTTTTTT	CASSLKQGAELFF	TRBV12-3/TRBV12-4	.	13	TRBJ2-2	TRBD1
TGTGCCAGCAGCACCTCAGGGGGGAGGAGAGGCTACACCTTC	CASSTSGGRRGYTF	TRBV21-1	.	14	TRBJ1-2	.
TGTGCCAGCAGTGAATCTGCCGGGGAGCTGTTTTTT	CASSESAGELFF	TRBV25-1	few	12	TRBJ2-2	.
TGTGCCAGCAGCTTAGCGGGCCAGGGGTATGAAAAACTGTTTTTT	CASSLAGQGYEKLFF	TRBV11-2	.	15	TRBJ1-4	.
TGTGCCAGTAGTATCTCTAACATGCAGGGGCCGGCCCTCTATGGCTACACCTTC	CASSISNMQGPALYGYTF	TRBV19	.	18	TRBJ1-2	.
TGTGCCAGCAGCGTCATAGACAGGGAAGAGCAGTACTTC	CASSVIDREEQYF	TRBV3-1/TRBV3-2	.	13	TRBJ2-7	TRBD1
TGTGCCAGCAGTCTCGCGGGAGTGGGGTACAATGAGCAGTTCTTC	CASSLAGVGYNEQFF	TRBV27	.	15	TRBJ2-1	TRBD2
TGTGCCAGCAGCCGAGGGTCGGACGAGCAGTACTTC	CASSRGSDEQYF	TRBV7-9	.	12	TRBJ2-7	.
TGTGCCAGCAGCGTAGAGGGGGTTCAGCCCCAGCATTTT	CASSVEGVQPQHF	TRBV9	.	13	TRBJ1-5	.
TGCGCCAGCAGCCCAGATGGACAGCCCCATGGCTACACCTTC	CASSPDGQPHGYTF	TRBV5-1	.	14	TRBJ1-2	.
TGCAGCGTTGAAGGAGGGACTAGCGGATACAATGAGCAGTTCTTC	CSVEGGTSGYNEQFF	TRBV29-1	.	15	TRBJ2-1	TRBD2
TGTGCCAGCAGTTACGAGGTTGGGAGTCAGCCCCAGCATTTT	CASSYEVGSQPQHF	TRBV6-5	few	14	TRBJ1-5	.
TGCGCCAGCAGCCAAGACTCCGAGACAGCCAATTCACCCCTCCACTTT	CASSQDSETANSPLHF	TRBV4-1	.	16	TRBJ1-6	.
TGCGCCAGCGGCCCCGCCGGGGAGCTGTTTTTT	CASGPAGELFF	TRBV10-2	.	11	TRBJ2-2	.
TGTGCCATAAGGACAGTGAATTCACCCCTCCACTTT	CAIRTVNSPLHF	TRBV12-3/TRBV12-4	.	12	TRBJ1-6	.
TGTGCCAGCAGTTCCTCAGGGGGCTATGGCTACACCTTC	CASSSSGGYGYTF	TRBV12-3/TRBV12-4	.	13	TRBJ1-2	TRBD1
TGTGCCAGCAACCCCTCTTCCCTAGCGGGAGGTTACAATGAGCAGTTCTTC	CASNPSSLAGGYNEQFF	TRBV27	.	17	TRBJ2-1	TRBD2
TGTGCCAGCTCCAGAAATTCACCCCTCCACTTT	CASSRNSPLHF	TRBV2	once	11	TRBJ1-6	.
TGTGCCAGCAGCGTACAGGGGGCAGATACGCAGTATTTT	CASSVQGADTQYF	TRBV7-3	.	13	TRBJ2-3	TRBD1
TGTGCCAGCAGCAGGCAGCCGGGGGTCCTCGGAAACACCATATATTTT	CASSRQPGVLGNTIYF	TRBV28	.	16	TRBJ1-3	.
TGTGCCAGCAGCCTACAGGTGGGGACTGAAGCTTTCTTT	CASSLQVGTEAFF	TRBV7-3	.	13	TRBJ1-1	.
TGTGCCACCAGTTCCCGGGGGCTCACCGGGACAGATACCGGGGAGCTGTTTTTT	CATSSRGLTGTDTGELFF	TRBV24-1	.	18	TRBJ2-2	.
TGTGCCAGCAGCCAAGGTCAGGGACAGGGTCGTTTTGAGCAGTACTTC	CASSQGQGQGRFEQYF	TRBV3-1/TRBV3-2	.	16	TRBJ2-7	TRBD1
TGTGCCAGTAGGTTGGACAGACTCTCTGGAAACACCATATATTTT	CASRLDRLSGNTIYF	TRBV19	.	15	TRBJ1-3	.
TGTGCCAGCAGCCAATCTGAGCGGGGAAACACTGAAGCTTTCTTT	CASSQSERGNTEAFF	TRBV7-4	.	15	TRBJ1-1	.
TGTGCCAGCAGCCGAGTAAATTACGAGCAGTACTTC	CASSRVNYEQYF	TRBV3-1/TRBV3-2	.	12	TRBJ2-7	.
TGCAGCGTTGTACGCACCCTCGGGACAGGGCCCTACAATGAGCAGTTCTTC	CSVVRTLGTGPYNEQFF	TRBV29-1	.	17	TRBJ2-1	TRBD1
TGTGCCAGCGAGTTTGGCGGTGGTTGGGAGACCCAGTACTTC	CASEFGGGWETQYF	TRBV2	.	14	TRBJ2-5	.